This T cell receptor beta chain was captured by sequencing in a study of blood T cells in healthy people across ages. General observations from the study: Per-million-T-cell TCR beta diversity fell roughly linearly with age.

This CDR3 region has 17 residues. Germline values: CDR1 SGHVS, CDR2 FNYEAQ. The ends lost 3 bases at V and 1 base at J; junction bases unmatched: 7. Sample-barcoded 5' priming and a J-beta primer mix drove a second PCR of roughly 7 to 11 cycles. TCRdb re-called the 5' RACE reads through MiXCR, storing one row per CDR3 protein. The table has 1.5 million to 2 million distinct CDR3 sequences, under 30% seen once. This clonotype showed up just once. The target antigen is unknown. Isolated per sample were at least 7 million PBMCs. Input material: blood. The TCR sequence derives from a woman aged 25 to 39 in good health. The chain is built from TRBV7-6 and TRBJ2-2; the match to TRBD2 covers 8 bases. The CDR3 reads CASSLTPSGGNTGELFF. The CDR3 nucleotides read TGTGCCAGCAGCTTGACCCCGAGCGGGGGGAACACCGGGGAGCTGTTTTTT.